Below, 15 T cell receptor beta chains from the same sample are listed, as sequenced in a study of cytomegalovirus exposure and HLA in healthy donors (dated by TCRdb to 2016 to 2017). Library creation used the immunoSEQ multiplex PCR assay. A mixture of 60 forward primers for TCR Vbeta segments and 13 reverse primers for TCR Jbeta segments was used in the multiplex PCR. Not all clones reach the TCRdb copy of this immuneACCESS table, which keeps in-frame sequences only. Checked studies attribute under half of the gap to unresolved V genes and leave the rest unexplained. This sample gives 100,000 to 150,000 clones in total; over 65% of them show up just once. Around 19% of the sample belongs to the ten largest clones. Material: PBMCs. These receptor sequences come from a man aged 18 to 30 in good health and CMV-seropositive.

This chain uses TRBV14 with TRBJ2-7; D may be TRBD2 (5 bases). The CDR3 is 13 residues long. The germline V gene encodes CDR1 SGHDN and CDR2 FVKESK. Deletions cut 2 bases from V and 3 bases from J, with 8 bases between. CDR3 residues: CASSQLAFYEQYF. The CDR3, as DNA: TGTGCCAGCAGCCAACTAGCCTTCTACGAGCAGTACTTC.

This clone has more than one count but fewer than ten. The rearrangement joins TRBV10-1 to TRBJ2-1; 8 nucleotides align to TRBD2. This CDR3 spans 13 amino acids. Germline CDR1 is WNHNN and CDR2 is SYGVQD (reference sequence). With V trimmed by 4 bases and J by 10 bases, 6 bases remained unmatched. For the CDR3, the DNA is TGCGCCAGCAGTGTGTTCGGCGGGGGGGAGCAGTTCTTC. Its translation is CASSVFGGGEQFF.

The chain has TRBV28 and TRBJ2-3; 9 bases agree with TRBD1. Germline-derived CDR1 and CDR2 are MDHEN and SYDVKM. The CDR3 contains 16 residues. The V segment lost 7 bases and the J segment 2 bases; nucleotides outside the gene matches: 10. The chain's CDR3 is CASTPGTGSTTDTQYF. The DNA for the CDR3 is TGTGCCAGCACCCCCGGGACAGGGTCAACCACAGATACGCAGTATTTT.

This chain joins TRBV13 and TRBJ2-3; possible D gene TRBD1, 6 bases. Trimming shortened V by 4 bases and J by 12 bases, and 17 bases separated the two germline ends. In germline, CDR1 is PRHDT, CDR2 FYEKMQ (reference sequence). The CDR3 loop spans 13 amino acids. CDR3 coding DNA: TGTGCCAGCAGCTCCACAGGGTATAGGGTCCAGTATTTT. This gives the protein CASSSTGYRVQYF.

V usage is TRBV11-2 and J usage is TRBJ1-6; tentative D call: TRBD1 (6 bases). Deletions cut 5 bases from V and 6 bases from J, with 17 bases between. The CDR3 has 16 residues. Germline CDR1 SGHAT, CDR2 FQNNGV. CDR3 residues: CASSTPQGTTNSPLHF. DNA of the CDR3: TGTGCCAGCAGCACCCCACAGGGTACGACTAATTCACCCCTCCACTTT.

The CDR3, as DNA: TGTGCCAGTAGTGCCCGGGACAGGGGGGTTCAGCCCCAGCATTTT. Encoded protein: CASSARDRGVQPQHF. This sequence joins TRBV19 and TRBJ1-5; 11 bases map to TRBD1. Germline CDR1 is LNHDA and CDR2 is SQIVND (reference sequence). The CDR3 loop spans 15 amino acids. The V segment lost 5 bases and the J segment 6 bases; nucleotides outside the gene matches: 6.

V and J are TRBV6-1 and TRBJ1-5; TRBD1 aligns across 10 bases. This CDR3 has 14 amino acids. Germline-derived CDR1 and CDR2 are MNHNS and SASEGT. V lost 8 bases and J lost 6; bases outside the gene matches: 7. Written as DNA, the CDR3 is TGTGCCAGCCGACCGGGACAGGGGATTCAGCCCCAGCATTTT. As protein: CASRPGQGIQPQHF.

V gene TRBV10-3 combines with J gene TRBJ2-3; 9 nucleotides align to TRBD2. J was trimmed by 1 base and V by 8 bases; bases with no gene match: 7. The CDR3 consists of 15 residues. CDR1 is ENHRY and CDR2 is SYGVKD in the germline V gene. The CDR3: CAIGAGGRGTDTQYF. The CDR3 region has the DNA TGTGCCATCGGGGCGGGGGGGCGTGGCACAGATACGCAGTATTTT.

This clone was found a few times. Here the CDR3 reads CASSTTRADTGELFF. CDR3 DNA: TGTGCCAGCAGTACCACTAGAGCCGACACCGGGGAGCTGTTTTTT. The chain recombines TRBV2 with TRBJ2-2; perhaps TRBD2 as D (5 bases). Trimming took 5 bases from V and 3 from J, leaving 13 bases between them. CDR3 size: 15 residues. CDR1 SNHLY and CDR2 FYNNEI come from the germline V gene.

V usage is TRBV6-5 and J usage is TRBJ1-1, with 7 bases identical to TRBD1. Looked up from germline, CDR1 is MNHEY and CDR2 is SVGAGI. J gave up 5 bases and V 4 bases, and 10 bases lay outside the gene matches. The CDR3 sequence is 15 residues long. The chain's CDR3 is CASSLGGPGLTEAFF. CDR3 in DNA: TGTGCCAGCAGTTTAGGGGGCCCGGGATTAACTGAAGCTTTCTTT.

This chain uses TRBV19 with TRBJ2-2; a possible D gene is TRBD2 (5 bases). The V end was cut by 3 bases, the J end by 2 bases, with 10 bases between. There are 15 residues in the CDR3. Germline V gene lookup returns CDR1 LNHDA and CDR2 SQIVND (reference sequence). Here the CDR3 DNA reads TGTGCCAGTAGTATCAGCGGTACAAACACCGGGGAGCTGTTTTTT. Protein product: CASSISGTNTGELFF.

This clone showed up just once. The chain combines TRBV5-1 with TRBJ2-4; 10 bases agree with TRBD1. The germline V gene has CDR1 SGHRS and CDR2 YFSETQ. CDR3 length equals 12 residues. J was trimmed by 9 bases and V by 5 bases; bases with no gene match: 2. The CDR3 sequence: CASRGDRGIQYF. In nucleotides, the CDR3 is TGCGCCAGCAGGGGGGACAGGGGCATTCAGTACTTC.

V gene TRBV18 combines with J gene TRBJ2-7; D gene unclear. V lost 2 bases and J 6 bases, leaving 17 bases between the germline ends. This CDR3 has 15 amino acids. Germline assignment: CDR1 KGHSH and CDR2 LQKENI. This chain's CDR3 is CASSPTFGSLAEQYF. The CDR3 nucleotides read TGTGCCAGCTCACCAACGTTTGGCAGTTTAGCCGAGCAGTACTTC.

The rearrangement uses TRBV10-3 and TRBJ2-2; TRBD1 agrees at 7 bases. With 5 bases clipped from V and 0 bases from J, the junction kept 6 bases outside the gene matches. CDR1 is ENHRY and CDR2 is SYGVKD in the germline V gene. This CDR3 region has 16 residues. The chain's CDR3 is CAISLWTGSNTGELFF. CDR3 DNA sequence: TGTGCCATCAGTCTCTGGACAGGATCGAACACCGGGGAGCTGTTTTTT.

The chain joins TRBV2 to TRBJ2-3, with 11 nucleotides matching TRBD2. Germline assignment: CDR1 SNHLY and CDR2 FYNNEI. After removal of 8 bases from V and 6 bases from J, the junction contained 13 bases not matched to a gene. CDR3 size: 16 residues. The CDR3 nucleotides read TGTGCCAGCTCAGAAGGGGCTAGCGGGGGGCCCGATACGCAGTATTTT. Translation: CASSEGASGGPDTQYF.